This T cell receptor beta chain was sequenced in a study of T cell responses to AZD1222 COVID-19 vaccine. Data came from immunoSEQ multiplex PCR; TCRdb stores just in-frame clones and leaves some out. Of about 270,000 clones listed, approximately 94% are singletons. Study results and caveats: Researchers took repertoire samples only after the peak T cell response had come. The span of vaccine-associated CD4 TCRs extended across spike, with dominance at 160-218 and 743-854. Just five to seven people given AZD1222 tested seropositive at baseline.

Per the germline V gene, CDR1 is MDHEN and CDR2 is SYDVKM. V was clipped by 4 bases and J by 0 bases, with 16 bases between them. This CDR3 is built from 17 residues. Points on this clone: The antigen remains unidentified.

The J gene is TRBJ1-5, the V gene TRBV28, with no clear D. This material consisted of peripheral blood, taken 28 days after the second AZD1222 dose. The receptor was derived from an adult who received the AZD1222 COVID-19 vaccine. The CDR3 coding sequence is TGTGCCAGCAGTTCCACGGACGGAGAGTATAGCAATCAGCCCCAGCATTTT. Translated: CASSSTDGEYSNQPQHF.